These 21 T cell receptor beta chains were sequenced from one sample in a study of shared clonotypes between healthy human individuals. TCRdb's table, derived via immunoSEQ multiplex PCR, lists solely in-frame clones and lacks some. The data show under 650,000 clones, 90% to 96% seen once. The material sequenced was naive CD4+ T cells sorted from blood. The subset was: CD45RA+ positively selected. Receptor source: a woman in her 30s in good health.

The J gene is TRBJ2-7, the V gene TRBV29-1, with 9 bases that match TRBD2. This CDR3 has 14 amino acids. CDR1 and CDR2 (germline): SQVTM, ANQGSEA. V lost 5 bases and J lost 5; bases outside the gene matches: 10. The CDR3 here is CSVSASGISHEQYF. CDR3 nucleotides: TGCAGCGTTAGCGCTAGCGGGATTTCCCACGAGCAGTACTTC.

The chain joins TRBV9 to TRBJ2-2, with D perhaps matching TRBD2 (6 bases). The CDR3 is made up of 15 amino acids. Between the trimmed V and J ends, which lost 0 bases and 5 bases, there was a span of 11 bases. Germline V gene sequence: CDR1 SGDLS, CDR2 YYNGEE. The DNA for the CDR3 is TGTGCCAGCAGCGTAGTGGGCGGGACGACCGGGGAGCTGTTTTTT. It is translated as CASSVVGGTTGELFF.

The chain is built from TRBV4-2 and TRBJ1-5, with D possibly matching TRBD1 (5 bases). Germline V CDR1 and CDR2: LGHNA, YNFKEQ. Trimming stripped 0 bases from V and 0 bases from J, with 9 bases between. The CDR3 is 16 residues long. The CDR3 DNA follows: TGTGCCAGCAGCCAAGAAGACACAGGTAGCAATCAGCCCCAGCATTTT. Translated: CASSQEDTGSNQPQHF.

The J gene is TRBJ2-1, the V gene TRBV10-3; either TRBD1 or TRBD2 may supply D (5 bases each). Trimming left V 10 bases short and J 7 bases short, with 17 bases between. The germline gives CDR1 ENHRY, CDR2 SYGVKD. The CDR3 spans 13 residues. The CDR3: CATQTGGDNEQFF. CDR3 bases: TGTGCCACGCAAACAGGAGGAGATAATGAGCAGTTCTTC.

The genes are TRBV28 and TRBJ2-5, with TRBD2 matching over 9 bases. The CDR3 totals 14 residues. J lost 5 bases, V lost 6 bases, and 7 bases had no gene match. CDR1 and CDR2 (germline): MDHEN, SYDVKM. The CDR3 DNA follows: TGTGCCAGCAGCCCTAGCGGGACTGGGGAGACCCAGTACTTC. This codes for CASSPSGTGETQYF.

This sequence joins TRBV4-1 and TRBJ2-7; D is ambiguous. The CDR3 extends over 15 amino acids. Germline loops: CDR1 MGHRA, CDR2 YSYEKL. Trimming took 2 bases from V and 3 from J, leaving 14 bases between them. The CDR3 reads CASSQLDVMGYEQYF. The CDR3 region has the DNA TGCGCCAGCAGCCAATTGGACGTTATGGGCTACGAGCAGTACTTC.

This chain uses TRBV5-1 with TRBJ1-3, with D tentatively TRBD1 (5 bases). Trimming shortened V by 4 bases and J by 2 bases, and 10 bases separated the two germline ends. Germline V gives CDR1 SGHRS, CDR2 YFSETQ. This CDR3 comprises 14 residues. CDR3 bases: TGCGCCAGCAGCATCCAGGGTACTGGAAACACCATATATTTT. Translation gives CASSIQGTGNTIYF.

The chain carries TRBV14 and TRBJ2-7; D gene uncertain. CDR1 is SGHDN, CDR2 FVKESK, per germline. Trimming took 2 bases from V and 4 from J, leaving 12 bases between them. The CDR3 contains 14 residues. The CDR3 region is CASSQSLPGYEQYF. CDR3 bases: TGTGCCAGCAGCCAAAGTCTCCCTGGATACGAGCAGTACTTC.

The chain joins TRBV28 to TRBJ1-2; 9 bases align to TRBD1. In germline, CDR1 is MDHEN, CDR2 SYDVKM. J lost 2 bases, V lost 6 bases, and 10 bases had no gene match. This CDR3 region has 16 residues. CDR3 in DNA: TGTGCCAGCAGCACCGGGACAGGGCTCGGGAACTATGGCTACACCTTC. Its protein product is CASSTGTGLGNYGYTF.

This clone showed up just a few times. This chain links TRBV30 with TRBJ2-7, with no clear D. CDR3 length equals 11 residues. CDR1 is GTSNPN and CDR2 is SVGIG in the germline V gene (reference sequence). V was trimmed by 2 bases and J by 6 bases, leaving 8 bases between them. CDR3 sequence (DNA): TGTGCCTGGAGTCCACTCCGCGAGCAGTACTTC. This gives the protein CAWSPLREQYF.

CDR3 DNA: TGTGCCAGCAGTCTCCCACAGACAGAAGCCTATGGCTACACCTTC. Protein product: CASSLPQTEAYGYTF. The chain recombines TRBV28 with TRBJ1-2, with a possible D match to TRBD1 (5 bases). The germline V gene encodes CDR1 MDHEN and CDR2 SYDVKM. This CDR3 spans 15 amino acids. V lost 5 bases and J lost 4, with 17 bases in between.

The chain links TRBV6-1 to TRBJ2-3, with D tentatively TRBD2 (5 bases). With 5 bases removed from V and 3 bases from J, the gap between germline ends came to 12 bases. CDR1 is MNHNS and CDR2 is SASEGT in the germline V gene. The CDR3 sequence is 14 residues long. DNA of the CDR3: TGTGCCAGCAGTACCCTCGGAGGTACAGATACGCAGTATTTT. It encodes CASSTLGGTDTQYF.

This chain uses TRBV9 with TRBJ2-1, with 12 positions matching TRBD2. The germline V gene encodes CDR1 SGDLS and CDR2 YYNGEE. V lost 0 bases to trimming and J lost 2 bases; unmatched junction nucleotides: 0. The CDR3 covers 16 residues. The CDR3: CASSVASGRAYNEQFF. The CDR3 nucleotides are TGTGCCAGCAGCGTAGCTAGCGGGAGGGCCTACAATGAGCAGTTCTTC.

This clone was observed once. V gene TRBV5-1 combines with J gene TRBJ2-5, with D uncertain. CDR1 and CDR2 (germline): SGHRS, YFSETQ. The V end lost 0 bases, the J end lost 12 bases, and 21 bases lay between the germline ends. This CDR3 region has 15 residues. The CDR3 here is CASSLAEDIPEKEYF. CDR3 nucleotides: TGCGCCAGCAGCTTGGCCGAAGATATCCCGGAGAAGGAGTACTTC.

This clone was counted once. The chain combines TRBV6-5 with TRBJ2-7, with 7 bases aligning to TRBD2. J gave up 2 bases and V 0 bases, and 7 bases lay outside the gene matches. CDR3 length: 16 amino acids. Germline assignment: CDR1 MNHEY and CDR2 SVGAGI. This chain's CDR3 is CASSYSGGRSTYEQYF. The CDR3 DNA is TGTGCCAGCAGTTACTCGGGCGGGAGATCGACCTACGAGCAGTACTTC.

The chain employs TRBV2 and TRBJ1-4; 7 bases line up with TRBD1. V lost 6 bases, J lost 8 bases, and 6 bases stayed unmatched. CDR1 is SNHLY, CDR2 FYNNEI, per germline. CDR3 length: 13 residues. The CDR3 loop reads CASRGTAGEKLFF. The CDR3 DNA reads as TGTGCCAGCAGAGGGACAGCTGGAGAAAAACTGTTTTTT.

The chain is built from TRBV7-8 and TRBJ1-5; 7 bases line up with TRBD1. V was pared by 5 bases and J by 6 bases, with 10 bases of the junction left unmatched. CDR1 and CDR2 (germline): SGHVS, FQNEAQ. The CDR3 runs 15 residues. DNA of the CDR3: TGTGCCAGCAGCCAAGGTCCAGGGGGTATTCAGCCCCAGCATTTT. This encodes CASSQGPGGIQPQHF.

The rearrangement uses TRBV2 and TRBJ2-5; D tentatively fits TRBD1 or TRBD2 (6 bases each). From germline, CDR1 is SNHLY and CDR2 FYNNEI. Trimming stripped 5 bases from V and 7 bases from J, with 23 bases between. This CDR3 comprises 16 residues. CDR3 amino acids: CASSPKQGSGGGTQYF. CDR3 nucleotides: TGTGCCAGCAGTCCCAAGCAGGGTAGCGGAGGGGGGACCCAGTACTTC.

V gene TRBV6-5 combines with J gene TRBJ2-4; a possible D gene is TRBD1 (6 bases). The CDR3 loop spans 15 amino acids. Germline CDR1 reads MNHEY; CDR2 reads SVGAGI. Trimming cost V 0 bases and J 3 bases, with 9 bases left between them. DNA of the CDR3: TGTGCCAGCAGTTACTCGAAAGGGGGCAAAAACATTCAGTACTTC. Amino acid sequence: CASSYSKGGKNIQYF.

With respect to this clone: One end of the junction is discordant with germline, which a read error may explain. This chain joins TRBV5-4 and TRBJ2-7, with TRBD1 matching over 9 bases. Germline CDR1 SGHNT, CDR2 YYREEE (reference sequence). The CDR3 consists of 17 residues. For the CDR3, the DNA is TGTGCCAGCAGCTACGGACTTATCACAGGGGGCTCCCACGAGCAGTACTTC. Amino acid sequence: CASSYGLITGGSHEQYF.

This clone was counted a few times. CDR3 sequence (DNA): TGTGCCAGTAGTACAGGGGATCAGGCTTCGACTGCTTTCTTT. This encodes CASSTGDQASTAFF. V usage is TRBV19 and J usage is TRBJ1-1, with a tentative D call TRBD1 (6 bases). CDR1 and CDR2 from the germline V gene are LNHDA and SQIVND (reference sequence). The CDR3 runs 14 residues. V gave up 4 bases and J gave up 11 bases, with 20 bases separating them.